This record looks at one T cell receptor (beta chain) sequence and its context. The assay was immunoSEQ multiplex PCR, and TCRdb's table has in-frame clones only and misses some. In the table there are 200,000 to 300,000 clones, about 80% of which are singletons. This CDR3 has 16 amino acids. Germline V gene sequence: CDR1 LNHNV, CDR2 YYDKDF (reference sequence). The junction had 13 bases not matched to a gene; V was cut back by 5 bases and J by 4 bases. The record originates from a study of blood T cell repertoires in COVID-19. The chain couples TRBV15 to TRBJ1-1; 7 nucleotides line up with TRBD1. The sequenced sample consisted of peripheral blood. The receptor was derived from an elderly man with acute or convalescent COVID-19. The CDR3 spells CATSLRSEGGGTEAFF. The CDR3, as DNA: TGTGCCACCAGCTTACGCTCAGAAGGGGGCGGCACTGAAGCTTTCTTT.